The next 26 T cell receptor beta chains were all read from a single sample in a study of T-cell memory formation after mild COVID-19. One entry per CDR3 protein results from TCRdb running MiXCR on the 5' RACE reads. The sample lists about 410,000 distinct CDR3 sequences; roughly 18% were seen once. The sample consisted of PBMCs or a T cell subset sorted from them (not recorded which). All receptors come from a man younger than 35 who had mild COVID-19 (a few samples of this study predate the infection). Cell type and time point are not known.

The chain carries TRBV29-1 and TRBJ1-1, with D unresolved. CDR1 SQVTM and CDR2 ANQGSEA come from the germline V gene. The CDR3 spans 14 residues. V was pared by 1 base and J by 4 bases, with 13 bases between. CDR3 in amino acids: CSVEGALQGTEAFF. The DNA for the CDR3 is TGCAGCGTTGAAGGAGCGCTGCAAGGCACTGAAGCTTTCTTT.

This chain connects TRBV28 to TRBJ1-4, with D possibly TRBD1 on 5 matching bases. The CDR3 loop spans 15 amino acids. The ends were cut back, 6 bases at V and 4 bases at J, with 15 bases in the middle. CDR1 and CDR2 (germline): MDHEN, SYDVKM. The CDR3 is CASSSPGGINEKLFF. In DNA, the CDR3 is TGTGCCAGCAGCTCTCCTGGGGGGATTAATGAAAAACTGTTTTTT.

This clonotype was seen more than once but under ten times. The rearrangement uses TRBV15 and TRBJ2-7, with D possibly matching TRBD2 (5 bases). V was pared by 0 bases and J by 5 bases, with 8 bases between. The V gene's germline CDR1 is LNHNV and CDR2 YYDKDF (reference sequence). The CDR3 is 13 residues long. The CDR3 DNA follows: TGTGCCACCAGCAGAGATCCCGGGGACGAGCAGTACGTC. Its translation: CATSRDPGDEQYV.

This clonotype was seen only a few times. This rearrangement joins TRBV7-9 to TRBJ2-5; D might be TRBD1 (7 bases). The V gene lost 5 bases and the J gene lost 4 bases, with 17 bases spanning the gap. The CDR3 runs 15 residues. Per the germline V gene, CDR1 is SEHNR and CDR2 is FQNEAQ (reference sequence). CDR3 sequence reads: CASSQGGGGPETQYF. The CDR3 DNA reads as TGTGCCAGCAGCCAGGGGGGAGGCGGTCCAGAGACCCAGTACTTC.

The chain recombines TRBV5-1 with TRBJ1-1; D gene uncertain. The CDR3 runs 14 residues. Trimming cost V 3 bases and J 5 bases, with 14 bases left between them. Germline CDR1 is SGHRS and CDR2 is YFSETQ. CDR3 sequence: CASSWESLGTEAFF. CDR3 DNA: TGCGCCAGCAGCTGGGAGAGCCTAGGGACTGAAGCTTTCTTT. The variable domain in full, with the rest retrieved from reference TRBV5-1 and TRBJ1-1, is KAGVTQTPRYLIKTRGQQVTLSCSPISGHRSVSWYQQTPGQGLQFLFEYFSETQRNKGNFPGRFSGRQFSNSRSEMNVSTLELGDSALYLCASSWESLGTEAFFGQGTRLTVV.

V gene TRBV24-1 combines with J gene TRBJ2-1; D gene unclear. Germline V lookup: CDR1 KGHDR, CDR2 SFDVKD. V dropped 6 bases and J dropped 1 base, with 9 bases sitting between them. This CDR3 comprises 14 residues. This chain's CDR3 is CATSYGSSYNEQFF. The CDR3 DNA reads TGTGCCACCAGTTATGGGTCATCCTACAATGAGCAGTTCTTC.

This clonotype was found a few times. The V call is TRBV11-2, the J call TRBJ2-2, with 13 bases identical to TRBD2. This CDR3 is 21 amino acids long. Germline lookup yields CDR1 SGHAT and CDR2 FQNNGV. The junction had 17 bases not matched to a gene; V was cut back by 3 bases and J by 4 bases. The CDR3 loop reads CASSFPRLAGGSAVGTGELFF. The CDR3 DNA reads as TGTGCCAGCAGCTTCCCCCGACTAGCGGGGGGCTCCGCAGTGGGCACCGGGGAGCTGTTTTTT.

The chain combines TRBV12-3 or TRBV12-4 with TRBJ2-1; D possibly corresponds to TRBD2 (5 bases). Trimming took off 5 bases at V and 9 bases at J, with 20 bases between the two ends. This CDR3 has 15 residues. CDR3 region: CASSPLQDGVGEQFF. Written as DNA, the CDR3 is TGTGCCAGCAGTCCCCTCCAGGACGGGGTTGGTGAGCAGTTCTTC.

The rearrangement uses TRBV10-2 and TRBJ2-2; D not resolved. Trimming cost V 3 bases and J 8 bases, with 10 bases left between them. The CDR3 is 13 residues long. Per germline, CDR1 WSHSY and CDR2 SAAADI. The CDR3 DNA reads TGCGCCAGCAGTGAATATCGGGTGGGGGAGCTGTTTTTT. Residues: CASSEYRVGELFF.

This clonotype has more than one count but fewer than ten. DNA for the CDR3: TGTGCCAGCAGCCCTAGCGGGGGCAGTGATACGCAGTATTTT. Encoded protein: CASSPSGGSDTQYF. This chain uses TRBV25-1 with TRBJ2-3; 10 bases line up with TRBD2. CDR3 length equals 14 residues. CDR1 and CDR2 from the germline V gene are MGHDK and SYGVNS. V trimming: 6 bases; J trimming: 6 bases; junction bases outside the gene matches: 6.

The V gene is TRBV4-1, the J gene TRBJ2-5, with D perhaps TRBD2 (6 bases). CDR3 length equals 15 residues. CDR1 and CDR2 from the germline V gene are MGHRA and YSYEKL. Trimming left V 3 bases short and J 7 bases short, with 18 bases between. CDR3 sequence reads: CASSHHRDSRGTQYF. CDR3 DNA sequence: TGCGCCAGCAGCCACCACCGGGACTCAAGGGGGACCCAGTACTTC.

The chain links TRBV6-5 to TRBJ1-2; D is possibly TRBD1 (6 bases). V dropped 2 bases and J dropped 5 bases, with 9 bases sitting between them. The CDR3 has 13 amino acids. CDR1 and CDR2 from the germline V gene are MNHEY and SVGAGI. The CDR3 spells CASSYDRQYGYTF. In nucleotides, the CDR3 is TGTGCCAGCAGTTACGACAGGCAGTATGGCTACACCTTC.

This clonotype was detected a few times. The chain is built from TRBV10-3 and TRBJ2-3, with TRBD1 matching over 11 bases. From germline, CDR1 is ENHRY and CDR2 SYGVKD. The CDR3 loop spans 15 amino acids. V lost 2 bases to trimming and J lost 5 bases; unmatched junction nucleotides: 3. The DNA of the CDR3 is TGTGCCATCAGTGAGCTGGGACAGGGGGGAGATACGCAGTATTTT. As protein: CAISELGQGGDTQYF.

The rearrangement joins TRBV28 to TRBJ2-2; 7 nucleotides align to TRBD1. The CDR3 has 14 amino acids. CDR1 and CDR2 (germline): MDHEN, SYDVKM. After removal of 9 bases from V and 5 bases from J, the junction contained 9 bases not matched to a gene. Here the CDR3 DNA reads TGTGCCAGTCGACAGGGTTTTATGACCGGGGAGCTGTTTTTT. It is translated as CASRQGFMTGELFF.

This clonotype has only a few counts. It may be a read error: a sequence one base away is much more abundant. The V and J genes are TRBV2 and TRBJ1-5; 8 bases line up with TRBD1. CDR1 and CDR2 from the germline V gene are SNHLY and FYNNEI. V shed 6 bases, J shed 4 bases, and the junction held 2 bases outside the gene matches. This CDR3 has 13 residues. In DNA, the CDR3 is TGTGCCAGCAGGGGACAGGATAATCAGCCCCAGCATTTT. It is translated as CASRGQDNQPQHF.

The V gene is TRBV6-5, the J gene TRBJ2-2, with a weak D call TRBD2 (6 bases). Trimming removed 0 bases at V and 7 bases at J, with 9 bases between. Germline-derived CDR1 and CDR2 are MNHEY and SVGAGI. CDR3 length: 14 amino acids. The CDR3 sequence is CASSYSVGGGELFF. In DNA, the CDR3 is TGTGCCAGCAGTTACTCTGTGGGGGGCGGGGAGCTGTTTTTT.

In this sample, this clonotype turned up a few times. J is TRBJ2-7 and V is TRBV6-2 or TRBV6-3, with D possibly being TRBD1 (5 bases). This CDR3 is built from 13 residues. CDR1 is MNHEY and CDR2 is SVGEGT in the germline V gene. V was trimmed by 4 bases and J by 1 base, leaving 8 bases between them. CDR3 DNA: TGTGCCAGCAGTTGGCAGGGATCCTACGAGCAGTACGTC. It yields the protein CASSWQGSYEQYV.

The sample holds many counts of this clonotype. CDR3 protein: CASSSGWLVGSYNEQFF. CDR3 nucleotides: TGTGCCAGCAGCTCGGGGTGGCTAGTGGGGTCCTACAATGAGCAGTTCTTC. This chain joins TRBV7-9 and TRBJ2-1; possible D gene TRBD2, 5 bases. The CDR3 has 17 residues. The V end lost 4 bases, the J end lost 1 base, and 17 bases lay between the germline ends. Germline V gene sequence: CDR1 SEHNR, CDR2 FQNEAQ (reference sequence).

This clonotype was found a few times. J is TRBJ1-2 and V is TRBV5-1; D might be TRBD1 (5 bases). Per the germline V gene, CDR1 is SGHRS and CDR2 is YFSETQ. V was clipped by 5 bases and J by 3 bases, with 11 bases between them. The CDR3 totals 13 residues. The CDR3 sequence: CASSPDRYYGYTF. The DNA for the CDR3 is TGCGCCAGCAGTCCCGACAGATACTATGGCTACACCTTC. Complete variable domain (other parts from reference TRBV5-1 and TRBJ1-2): KAGVTQTPRYLIKTRGQQVTLSCSPISGHRSVSWYQQTPGQGLQFLFEYFSETQRNKGNFPGRFSGRQFSNSRSEMNVSTLELGDSALYLCASSPDRYYGYTFGSGTRLTVV.

J is TRBJ2-3 and V is TRBV20-1; 9 bases are a match to TRBD2. The ends lost 2 bases at V and 0 bases at J; junction bases unmatched: 0. The CDR3 runs to 14 residues. Looked up from germline, CDR1 is DFQATT and CDR2 is SNEGSKA (reference sequence). CDR3 region: CSARLAGSTDTQYF. The CDR3 DNA sequence: TGCAGTGCTAGACTAGCGGGGAGCACAGATACGCAGTATTTT.

This clonotype has more than one count but fewer than ten. J is TRBJ2-6 and V is TRBV12-3 or TRBV12-4; D not certain. The CDR3 is 12 residues long. V lost 10 bases and J 3 bases, leaving 7 bases between the germline ends. The CDR3 sequence: CATDRGANVLTF. CDR3 DNA: TGTGCCACCGATCGTGGGGCCAACGTCCTGACTTTC.

This clonotype was seen repeatedly, ten times or more. The J gene is TRBJ1-5, the V gene TRBV12-3 or TRBV12-4, with D unresolved. V was cut by 8 bases and J by 6 bases, with 2 bases left in between. This CDR3 region has 9 residues. CDR3 sequence (DNA): TGTGCCAGCGGTCAGCCCCAGCATTTT. Its protein is CASGQPQHF.

The V call is TRBV7-9, the J call TRBJ2-7; possible D gene TRBD1, 5 bases. The CDR3 has 14 amino acids. In germline, CDR1 is SEHNR, CDR2 FQNEAQ (reference sequence). Deletions cut 5 bases from V and 0 bases from J, with 11 bases between. The CDR3 sequence: CASSLGVTSYEQYF. The CDR3 DNA reads TGTGCCAGCAGCCTAGGGGTGACCTCCTACGAGCAGTACTTC.

V usage is TRBV9 and J usage is TRBJ1-6; D is ambiguous. Trimming took off 3 bases at V and 8 bases at J, with 12 bases between the two ends. Germline V lookup: CDR1 SGDLS, CDR2 YYNGEE. This CDR3 region has 14 residues. As DNA, the CDR3 is TGTGCCAGCAGCGGCGGAATGGATGATTCACCCCTCCACTTT. It specifies CASSGGMDDSPLHF. Full variable domain (outside the CDR3, taken from reference TRBV9 and TRBJ1-6): DSGVTQTPKHLITATGQRVTLRCSPRSGDLSVYWYQQSLDQGLQFLIQYYNGEERAKGNILERFSAQQFPDLHSELNLSSLELGDSALYFCASSGGMDDSPLHFGNGTRLTVT.

The gene calls are TRBV6-2 or TRBV6-3 and TRBJ2-1; 7 bases agree with TRBD2. The trim removed 6 bases at V and 7 bases at J, leaving 6 bases unmatched. There are 13 residues in the CDR3. The germline V gene encodes CDR1 MNHEY and CDR2 SVGEGT. CDR3 amino acids: CASSPLGGNEQFF. As DNA, the CDR3 is TGTGCCAGCAGCCCCTTGGGGGGGAATGAGCAGTTCTTC.

This clonotype came up many times. The rearrangement joins TRBV4-3 to TRBJ1-2, with TRBD1 identical over 10 bases. With 4 bases clipped from V and 4 bases from J, the junction kept 6 bases outside the gene matches. Germline lookup yields CDR1 LGHNA and CDR2 YSLEER. The CDR3 has 15 amino acids. CDR3 loop: CASSRDRGLSYGYTF. For the CDR3, the DNA is TGCGCCAGCAGCCGCGACAGGGGGCTAAGCTATGGCTACACCTTC.